The sequence of this T cell receptor (beta chain) was determined in a study of T-cell reconstitution after alpha-beta-depleted transplantation in children. Library preparation (for TCRbeta) was performed with unique molecular identifiers. From the PCR reads, TCRdb called clonotypes with MiXCR, one entry per CDR3 protein. Counted here are 250,000 to 300,000 distinct CDR3 sequences, around 10% occurring once; the ten biggest clones make up approximately 7.6%. This clonotype was detected only a few times. A read error may account for a junction end that differs from germline. Germline V CDR1 and CDR2: LGHDT, YNNKEL (reference sequence). The CDR3 covers 20 residues.

The source is a boy less than two years old with acute myeloid leukemia, due to receive a stem cell transplant. Here the sequenced sample was PBMCs, taken before TCRalphabeta/CD19-depleted stem cell transplant. J is TRBJ2-3 and V is TRBV3-1; 8 bases agree with TRBD2. The CDR3 region is CATSLTRGASGFASTDTQYF. The DNA for the CDR3 is TGTGCCACCAGCCTGACCCGCGGGGCTAGCGGGTTTGCTAGCACAGATACGCAGTATTTT.